What follows are 2 T cell receptor beta chains derived from one specimen sequenced in a study of cytomegalovirus exposure and HLA in healthy donors. Vbeta (60) and Jbeta (13) primers were used in the PCR. Clones were sequenced by immunoSEQ multiplex PCR, and TCRdb holds only the in-frame ones, with some missing. This table holds under 60,000 clones. The sample consisted of PBMCs. Source of these receptors: a woman in her 30s in good health and CMV-seropositive.

For this clone: The junction differs from germline at one of its ends, possibly a read error. This chain links TRBV18 with TRBJ1-1; 7 nucleotides agree with TRBD1. CDR1 KGHSH and CDR2 LQKENI come from the germline V gene. The length of the CDR3 is 16 residues. The CDR3 reads CASSPRYRGRNAEAFF. CDR3 DNA: TGTGCCAGCTCACCGCGCTACAGGGGTAGGAACGCTGAAGCTTTCTTT.

The chain carries TRBV29-1 and TRBJ2-7; no firm D call. This CDR3 region has 13 residues. V lost 3 bases, J lost 0 bases, and 9 bases lay in between. CDR1 is SQVTM, CDR2 ANQGSEA, per germline. The CDR3 coding sequence is TGCAGCGTTGAGAGGATCGCCTCCTACGAGCAGTACTTC. Amino acids: CSVERIASYEQYF.